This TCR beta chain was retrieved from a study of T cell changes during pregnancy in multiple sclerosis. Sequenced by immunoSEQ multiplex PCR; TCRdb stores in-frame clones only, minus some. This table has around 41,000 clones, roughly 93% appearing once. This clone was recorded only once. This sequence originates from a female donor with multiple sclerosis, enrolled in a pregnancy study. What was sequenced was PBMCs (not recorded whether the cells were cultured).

CDR3 nucleotide sequence: TGTGCCAGCAGCGTAGAGGTATCAACCTCTGGAAACACCATATATTTT. It specifies CASSVEVSTSGNTIYF. The chain has TRBV9 and TRBJ1-3; D unclear. Looked up from germline, CDR1 is SGDLS and CDR2 is YYNGEE. The V end lost 0 bases, the J end lost 0 bases, and 10 bases lay between the germline ends. CDR3 size: 16 residues. Full variable domain (missing parts from reference TRBV9 and TRBJ1-3): DSGVTQTPKHLITATGQRVTLRCSPRSGDLSVYWYQQSLDQGLQFLIQYYNGEERAKGNILERFSAQQFPDLHSELNLSSLELGDSALYFCASSVEVSTSGNTIYFGEGSWLTVV.